One T cell receptor beta chain is described in this entry. Only a few counts were recorded for this clonotype. Its binding antigen is unknown. The sample holds no much larger clone one base away, and base qualities are not on file. The sample belongs to a study of regulatory T cells in long-lasting Graves disease (dated by TCRdb to about 2021). About the investigation overall: Persistent Graves' disease was defined as antithyroid drug treatment for over 5 years with persistently positive TSH receptor autoantibodies. Persistent Graves' disease patients in the clinical cohort had taken antithyroid drugs for approximately 9.5 years on average. A total of about 33 samples underwent TCR sequencing, from some 13 patients with persistent Graves' disease and 20 or so patients with newly diagnosed Graves' disease. Peripheral blood TCR sequencing and RNA sequencing compared persistent Graves' disease patients with newly diagnosed Graves' disease patients. The study was conducted in China and was registered as a clinical trial. General conclusions and limits of the study: Patients with persistent disease shared more public clonotypes (fewer than 3,000) than newly diagnosed patients did (more than 900). TRBV28, TRBJ1-2 and TRBJ2-5 were preferentially used in persistent disease, while TRBV20-1 and TRBJ2-1 were favored in newly diagnosed disease. Compared with newly diagnosed patients, persistent Graves' disease patients had lower TCR Shannon entropy and fewer highly expanded clones, which suggests clonal expansion. Peripheral blood alone was examined, since thyroid tissue, which constituted the primary lesion, could not be accessed. The authors noted that the small sample size was a limitation that may lower accuracy. Sequencing and analysis were restricted to the TCR beta chain.

Libraries were made using multiplex PCR. The instrument was an Illumina HiSeq 4000. iRepertoire HTBI primers and Arm-PCR amplification of CDR3 regions were used to construct TCR beta libraries. Gel purification was performed on PCR products prior to sequencing. For the original study's pipeline: A total of some 65 TRBV and 14 TRBJ segments were identified across samples and were used for gene usage analysis of CDR3 amino acid clonotypes. COPE and FqMerger were used to merge the filtered high-quality paired reads into contigs. BLAST was used to align contigs to IMGT TRBV, TRBD and TRBJ reference genes, with CDR3 defined following IMGT. Any clonotype with a frequency above 0.1% was classified as a highly expanded clone. Shannon entropy was used to measure repertoire diversity, and the Gini coefficient was used to measure V-J evenness. A clonotype found in more than one individual was treated as public. The public reads were run again by TCRdb, first through fastp at Q25 and then through MiXCR, and only productive beta chains were kept. Each CDR3 protein gets just one entry, which takes the most common genes and DNA from the rows behind it. V and J calls and clone size were set by TCRdb, not the authors. The sample table shows 450,000 or so distinct CDR3 sequences, and roughly 22% are seen once. The biggest ten clones account for around 13% of the sample.

The time point label on this specimen signifies: persistent/refractory GD, antithyroid drugs over 5 years with positive TRAb. RNA was extracted from PBMCs in TRIzol for both TCR sequencing and RNA sequencing. The diagnosis of Graves' disease followed American Thyroid Association guidelines. The patients came from an endocrinology department in Xi'an, China. Each patient gave approximately 9.7 milliliters of peripheral blood, collected in an EDTA anticoagulant tube. Ficoll Paque Plus density gradient separation was used to isolate PBMCs, and no additional T cell sorting was done. An Agilent 2100 Bioanalyzer and agarose gel were used to check RNA quality, and a NanoDrop 2000 was used to measure RNA concentration. Including cysteine and phenylalanine, the CDR3 has 16 amino acids. This entry keeps only the CDR3 DNA: 48 bases, framed from base 1. V and J are truncated by 5 bases and 5 bases respectively, leaving an intervening sequence of 18 bases. Reading the germline V gene gives CDR1 MDHEN and CDR2 SYDVKM.

Recombination joined TRBV28 with TRBJ2-2, with a tentative D gene TRBD2 over 6 matching bases. This clonotype originated in a female donor with Graves disease. The sequencing used peripheral blood mononuclear cells (PBMCs), collected when the disease was refractory, from a patient treated with antithyroid drugs. The DNA is as follows: TGTGCCAGCAGTAAAAAAACTAGAGGGAGGACCGGGGAGCTGTTTTTT. This is translated as CASSKKTRGRTGELFF.